The rows below give T cell receptor beta chains drawn from one sample of a study of spatial heterogeneity in lung cancer. TCRdb reanalysed the 5' RACE reads using MiXCR and keeps one entry per CDR3 protein. The table includes more than 1,000 distinct CDR3 sequences, approximately 26% detected once. The starting material was PBMCs, obtained at follow-up. These receptors were collected from a male donor with early-stage non-small cell lung cancer. Each CDR3 is given with its conserved first and last residue. A D gene is named only where the DNA matches it firmly. Size is stated for part of the rows, as once, few or many counts, or as a class when the clone is expanded.

v_call	j_call	d_call	clone_size	cdr3_nt	cdr3_aa
TRBV5-1	TRBJ2-6	TRBD1	medium-sized	TGCGCCAGCAGCCGAGGACAGGTGCTCTCTGGGGCCAACGTCCTGACTTTC	CASSRGQVLSGANVLTF
TRBV10-2	TRBJ1-5	.	hyperexpanded	TGCGCCAGCAGCTGGGGGTATCAGCCCCAGCATTTT	CASSWGYQPQHF
TRBV6-1	TRBJ1-5	.	many	TGTGCCAGCAGTCACACCGGACAGCCCCAGCATTTT	CASSHTGQPQHF
TRBV28	TRBJ2-7	TRBD1	.	TGTGCCAGCAGTTTATCCCTCGGGACAGGGACCTACGAGCAGTACTTC	CASSLSLGTGTYEQYF
TRBV20-1	TRBJ2-7	.	many	TGCAGTGCTAGTTGGTTACAGGGTGTAACCTACGAGCAGTACTTC	CSASWLQGVTYEQYF
TRBV7-2	TRBJ2-7	TRBD1	few	TGTGCCAGCAGCTCCGGGACAGGGCTCTCCTACGAGCAGTACTTC	CASSSGTGLSYEQYF
TRBV11-2	TRBJ2-3	TRBD2	large	TGTGCCAGCAGATCGGCTGCGGGGGGCACAGATACGCAGTATTTT	CASRSAAGGTDTQYF
TRBV7-9	TRBJ1-4	.	many	TGTGCCAGCAGCTTATTTGAGACGGTTAATGAAAAACTGTTTTTT	CASSLFETVNEKLFF
TRBV5-1	TRBJ1-1	.	medium-sized	TGCGCCAGCAGCTTAGACGGACGGGGCACTGAAGCTTTCTTT	CASSLDGRGTEAFF
TRBV20-1	TRBJ2-7	.	large	TGCAGTGCTAGAACGGATTTACCCTACGAGCAGTACTTC	CSARTDLPYEQYF
TRBV11-2	TRBJ2-3	TRBD2	many	TGTGCCAGCAGCTTAGGAGCGGGAGGCGATACGCAGTATTTT	CASSLGAGGDTQYF
TRBV7-4	TRBJ2-3	TRBD2	few	TGTGCCAGCAGCATTGGACTAGCGGGACACACAGATACGCAGTATTTT	CASSIGLAGHTDTQYF
TRBV7-9	TRBJ2-2	TRBD1	large	TGTGCCAGCAGCCCATGGGGACAGGGGAACACCGGGGAGCTGTTTTTT	CASSPWGQGNTGELFF
TRBV27	TRBJ2-7	.	once	TGTGCCAGCAGAAAAGACTCCTACGAGCAGTACTTC	CASRKDSYEQYF
TRBV6-5	TRBJ2-3	TRBD1	.	TGTGCCAGCAGTTACGGACAGGGTAGGGCAGATACGCAGTATTTT	CASSYGQGRADTQYF
TRBV29-1	TRBJ2-5	.	large	TGCAGCGTTGCCCCGAGGCTCTCGAGGGAGACCCAGTACTTC	CSVAPRLSRETQYF
TRBV12-3/TRBV12-4	TRBJ2-3	TRBD2	medium-sized	TGTGCCAGCAGTCCGCGACTAGCGGGAGGGCCTGGCACAGATACGCAGTATTTT	CASSPRLAGGPGTDTQYF
TRBV6-5	TRBJ1-3	.	.	TGTGCCAGCAGCCAGACTGGAAACACCATATATTTT	CASSQTGNTIYF
TRBV27	TRBJ1-5	.	.	TGTGCCAGCAGTTACGATGCCGGGGGCAATCAGCCCCAGCATTTT	CASSYDAGGNQPQHF
TRBV7-9	TRBJ2-2	TRBD2	.	TGTGCCAGCAGCTTGCTAGCGGGAGTCGACACCGGGGAGCTGTTTTTT	CASSLLAGVDTGELFF
TRBV28	TRBJ2-5	.	once	TGTGCCAGCAGTTTGGGAGGATATCAAGAGACCCAGTACTTC	CASSLGGYQETQYF
TRBV15	TRBJ2-3	.	large	TGTGCCACCAGCTGGGAGCGGGTAGGCACAGATACGCAGTATTTT	CATSWERVGTDTQYF
TRBV12-3/TRBV12-4	TRBJ1-2	.	medium-sized	TGTGCCAGCAGTTTTGCCGCAGGAGGGCGGAGTACCTTC	CASSFAAGGRSTF
TRBV29-1	TRBJ2-5	TRBD1	large	TGCAGCGTCGGGACAGCCAAAGAGACCCAGTACTTC	CSVGTAKETQYF
TRBV7-2	TRBJ2-3	.	many	TGTGCCAGCAGCTTAAGGGGTGCCTTTAGCACAGATACGCAGTATTTT	CASSLRGAFSTDTQYF
TRBV5-1	TRBJ2-1	TRBD2	few	TGCGCCAGCAGCTCGGGACTAGCGGGAGAGTTGGGCAATGAGCAGTTCTTC	CASSSGLAGELGNEQFF
TRBV6-5	TRBJ2-2	.	medium-sized	TGTGCCAGCAGTTACCAACAGCTCACCGGGGAGCTGTTTTTT	CASSYQQLTGELFF
TRBV27	TRBJ2-7	.	medium-sized	TGTGCCAGCAGTTATAGGGGGGCCATCTACGAGCAGTACTTC	CASSYRGAIYEQYF
TRBV7-2	TRBJ2-5	TRBD2	.	TGTGCCAGCAGCTATCGGACTAGCGGTATAGGAGAGACCCAGTACTTC	CASSYRTSGIGETQYF
TRBV7-2	TRBJ2-7	TRBD1	large	TGTGCCAGCAGCTTAGGGCAGGGGGCTGGCTACGAGCAGTACTTC	CASSLGQGAGYEQYF
TRBV29-1	TRBJ2-7	.	.	TGCAGCGTTGTCCTCACCGGGACACAGACCTACGAGCAGTACTTC	CSVVLTGTQTYEQYF
TRBV10-2	TRBJ2-3	TRBD2	many	TGCGCCAGCAGGGAGGGACTAGTAACAGATACGCAGTATTTT	CASREGLVTDTQYF
TRBV12-3/TRBV12-4	TRBJ2-7	.	once	TGTGCCAGCAGTTTTCCGGCGGGTGGGTTCTACGAGCAGTACTTC	CASSFPAGGFYEQYF
TRBV2	TRBJ2-7	.	.	TGTGCCAGCAGTGAAGACCCGGTTTTTTACGAGCAGTACTTC	CASSEDPVFYEQYF
TRBV5-5	TRBJ2-2	.	many	TGTGCCAGCAGCTTTTGGGGCTGGCGGACCGGGGAGCTGTTTTTT	CASSFWGWRTGELFF
TRBV20-1	TRBJ2-7	TRBD2	.	TGCAGTGCTAGAGATGGTCGGACTAGGGCGAAGCAGTACTTC	CSARDGRTRAKQYF
TRBV6-1	TRBJ2-7	.	medium-sized	TGTGCCAGCAGTGACGGCAACACCTACGAGCAGTACTTC	CASSDGNTYEQYF
TRBV27	TRBJ1-4	.	.	TGTGCCAGCAGTGAATGGTCAGGTGAAAAACTGTTTTTT	CASSEWSGEKLFF
TRBV7-9	TRBJ2-1	.	medium-sized	TGTGCCAGCAGCCCAGGGACGGGAGCTTACAATGAGCAGTTCTTC	CASSPGTGAYNEQFF
TRBV20-1	TRBJ2-2	TRBD2	.	TGCAGTGCTAGAGTACTAGCGGGGGAGAACACCGGGGAGCTGTTTTTT	CSARVLAGENTGELFF
TRBV6-2/TRBV6-3	TRBJ2-1	.	few	TGTGCCAGCAAGGGCTGGGGTGATTCCGGAAATGAGCAGTTCTTC	CASKGWGDSGNEQFF
TRBV5-1	TRBJ2-2	TRBD2	medium-sized	TGCGCCAGCAGCTTGGCTCTAGCGGGAGCCGGGGAGCTGTTTTTT	CASSLALAGAGELFF
TRBV7-3	TRBJ2-2	TRBD2	many	TGTGCCAGCAGCCCGCCGGGACTAGCGGGGGGCCCTGCGAACACCGGGGAGCTGTTTTTT	CASSPPGLAGGPANTGELFF
TRBV11-2	TRBJ2-5	.	large	TGTGCCAGCAGCTTTTGGGGGAACTTAAGACAAGAGACCCAGTACTTC	CASSFWGNLRQETQYF